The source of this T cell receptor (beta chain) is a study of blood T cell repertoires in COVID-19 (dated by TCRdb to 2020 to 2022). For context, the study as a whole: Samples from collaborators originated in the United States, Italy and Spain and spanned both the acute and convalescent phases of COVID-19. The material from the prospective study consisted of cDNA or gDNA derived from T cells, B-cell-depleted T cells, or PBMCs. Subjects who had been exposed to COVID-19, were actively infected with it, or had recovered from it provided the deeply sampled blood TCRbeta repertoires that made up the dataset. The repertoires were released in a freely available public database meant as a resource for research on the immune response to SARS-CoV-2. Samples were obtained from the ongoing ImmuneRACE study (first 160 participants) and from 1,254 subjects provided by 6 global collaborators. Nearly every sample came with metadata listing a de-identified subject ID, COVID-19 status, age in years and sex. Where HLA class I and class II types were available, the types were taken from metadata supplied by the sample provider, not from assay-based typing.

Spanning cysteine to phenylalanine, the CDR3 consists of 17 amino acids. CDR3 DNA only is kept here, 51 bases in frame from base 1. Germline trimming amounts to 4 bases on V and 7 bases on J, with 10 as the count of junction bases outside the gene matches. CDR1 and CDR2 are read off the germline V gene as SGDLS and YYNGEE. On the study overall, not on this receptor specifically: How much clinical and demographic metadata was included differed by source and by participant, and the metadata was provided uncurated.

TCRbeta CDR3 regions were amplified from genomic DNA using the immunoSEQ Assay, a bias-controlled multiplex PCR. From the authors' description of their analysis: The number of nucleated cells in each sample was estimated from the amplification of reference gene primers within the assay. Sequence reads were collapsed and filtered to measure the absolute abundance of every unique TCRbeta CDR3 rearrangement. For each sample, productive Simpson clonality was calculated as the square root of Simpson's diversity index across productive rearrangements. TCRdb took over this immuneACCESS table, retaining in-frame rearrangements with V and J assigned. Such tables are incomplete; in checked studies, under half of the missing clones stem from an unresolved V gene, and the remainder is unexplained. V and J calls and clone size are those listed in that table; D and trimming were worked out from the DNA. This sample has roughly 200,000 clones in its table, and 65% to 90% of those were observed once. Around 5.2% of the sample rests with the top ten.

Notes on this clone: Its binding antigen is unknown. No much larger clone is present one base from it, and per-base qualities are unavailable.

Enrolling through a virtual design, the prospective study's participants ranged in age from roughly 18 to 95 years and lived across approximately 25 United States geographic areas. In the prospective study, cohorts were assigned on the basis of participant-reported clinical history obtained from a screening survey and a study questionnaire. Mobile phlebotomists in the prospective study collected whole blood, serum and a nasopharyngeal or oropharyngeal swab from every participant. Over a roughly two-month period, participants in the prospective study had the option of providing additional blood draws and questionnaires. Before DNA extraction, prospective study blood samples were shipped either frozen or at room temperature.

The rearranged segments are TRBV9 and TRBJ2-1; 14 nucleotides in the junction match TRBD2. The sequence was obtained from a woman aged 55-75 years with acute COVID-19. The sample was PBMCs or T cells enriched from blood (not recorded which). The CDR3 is CASSPTPGLAGVNEQFF. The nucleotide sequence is TGTGCCAGCAGCCCTACCCCGGGACTAGCGGGAGTTAATGAGCAGTTCTTC.